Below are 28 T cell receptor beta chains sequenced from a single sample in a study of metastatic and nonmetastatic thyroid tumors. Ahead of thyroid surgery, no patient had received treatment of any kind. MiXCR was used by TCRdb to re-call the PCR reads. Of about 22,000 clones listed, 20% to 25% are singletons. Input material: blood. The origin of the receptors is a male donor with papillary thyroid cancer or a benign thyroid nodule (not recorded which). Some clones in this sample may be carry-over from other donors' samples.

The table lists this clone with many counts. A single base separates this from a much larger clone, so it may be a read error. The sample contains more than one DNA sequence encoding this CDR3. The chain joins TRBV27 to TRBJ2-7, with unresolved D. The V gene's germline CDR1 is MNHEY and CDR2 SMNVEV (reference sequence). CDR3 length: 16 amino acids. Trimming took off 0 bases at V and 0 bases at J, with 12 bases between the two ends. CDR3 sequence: CASSLSTGEGSYEQYF. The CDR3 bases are TGTGCCAGCAGTTTATCCACTGGGGAAGGCTCCTACGAGCAGTACTTC.

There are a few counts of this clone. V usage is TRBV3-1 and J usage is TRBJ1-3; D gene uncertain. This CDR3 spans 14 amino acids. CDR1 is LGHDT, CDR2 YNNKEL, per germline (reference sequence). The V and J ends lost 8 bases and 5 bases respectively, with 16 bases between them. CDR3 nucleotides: TGTGCCAGCTCCCTCGGGCAGATTAGAAACACCATATATTTT. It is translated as CASSLGQIRNTIYF.

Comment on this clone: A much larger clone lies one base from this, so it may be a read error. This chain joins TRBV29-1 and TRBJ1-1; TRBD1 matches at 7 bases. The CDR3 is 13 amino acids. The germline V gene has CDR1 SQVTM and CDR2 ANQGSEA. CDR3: CSVVGTVKTEAFF. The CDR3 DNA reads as TGCAGCGTTGTGGGGACAGTGAAAACTGAAGCTTTCTTT.

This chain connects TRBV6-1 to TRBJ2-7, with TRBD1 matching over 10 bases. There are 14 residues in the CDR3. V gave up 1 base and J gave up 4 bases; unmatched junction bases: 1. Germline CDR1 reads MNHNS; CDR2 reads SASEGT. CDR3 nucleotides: TGTGCCAGCAGTGAAGGGACAGGGGGGTACGAGCAGTACTTC. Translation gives CASSEGTGGYEQYF.

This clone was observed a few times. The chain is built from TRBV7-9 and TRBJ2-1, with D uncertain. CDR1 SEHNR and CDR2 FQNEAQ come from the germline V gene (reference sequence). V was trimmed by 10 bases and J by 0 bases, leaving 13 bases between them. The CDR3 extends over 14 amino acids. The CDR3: CATTDPRSYNEQFF. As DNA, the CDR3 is TGTGCCACCACGGACCCCCGCTCCTACAATGAGCAGTTCTTC.

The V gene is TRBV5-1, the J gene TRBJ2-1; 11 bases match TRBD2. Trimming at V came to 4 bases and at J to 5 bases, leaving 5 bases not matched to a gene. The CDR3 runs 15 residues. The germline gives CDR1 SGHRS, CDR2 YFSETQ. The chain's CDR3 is CASSPSGRSHNEQFF. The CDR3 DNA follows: TGCGCCAGCAGCCCTAGCGGGAGGTCCCACAATGAGCAGTTCTTC.

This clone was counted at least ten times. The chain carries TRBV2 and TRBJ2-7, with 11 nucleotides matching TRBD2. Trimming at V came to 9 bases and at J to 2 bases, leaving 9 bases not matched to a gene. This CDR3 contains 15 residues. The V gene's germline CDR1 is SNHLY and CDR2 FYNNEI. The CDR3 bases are TGTGCCAGTAAAGCTGGGACTAGCGGCCCCTACGAGCAGTACTTC. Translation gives CASKAGTSGPYEQYF.

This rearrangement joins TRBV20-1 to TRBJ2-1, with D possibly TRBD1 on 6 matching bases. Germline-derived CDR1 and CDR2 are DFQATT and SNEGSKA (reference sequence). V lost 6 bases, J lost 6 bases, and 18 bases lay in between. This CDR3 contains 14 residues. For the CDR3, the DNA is TGCAGTGCCCCTAAACCAGGGGTGGGCAATGAGCAGTTCTTC. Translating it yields CSAPKPGVGNEQFF.

CDR3 amino acids: CASSVGSSLADYEQYF. CDR3 bases: TGTGCCAGCAGCGTAGGTTCAAGTCTGGCAGACTACGAGCAGTACTTC. The chain is built from TRBV9 and TRBJ2-7; D ambiguous. Germline CDR1 and CDR2: SGDLS and YYNGEE. With 0 bases removed from V and 3 bases from J, the gap between germline ends came to 16 bases. The CDR3 runs to 16 residues.

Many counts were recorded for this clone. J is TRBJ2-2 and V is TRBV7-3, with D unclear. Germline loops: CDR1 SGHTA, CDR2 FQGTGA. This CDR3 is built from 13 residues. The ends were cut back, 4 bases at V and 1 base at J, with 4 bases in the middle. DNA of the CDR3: TGTGCCAGCAGCTCGAAGAACACCGGGGAGCTGTTTTTT. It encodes CASSSKNTGELFF.

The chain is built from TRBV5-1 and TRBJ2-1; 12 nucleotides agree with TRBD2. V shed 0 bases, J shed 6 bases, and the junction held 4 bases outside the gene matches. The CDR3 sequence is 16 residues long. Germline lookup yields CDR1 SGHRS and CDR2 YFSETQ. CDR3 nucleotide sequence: TGCGCCAGCAGCTTGGGACTAGCGGGAGTTATCAATGAGCAGTTCTTC. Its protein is CASSLGLAGVINEQFF.

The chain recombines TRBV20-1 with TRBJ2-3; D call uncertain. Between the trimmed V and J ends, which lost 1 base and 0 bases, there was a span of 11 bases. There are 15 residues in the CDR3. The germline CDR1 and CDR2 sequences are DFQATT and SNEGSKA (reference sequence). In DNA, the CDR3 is TGCAGTGCTAGAGCCCCCTTTAGGAGCACAGATACGCAGTATTTT. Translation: CSARAPFRSTDTQYF.

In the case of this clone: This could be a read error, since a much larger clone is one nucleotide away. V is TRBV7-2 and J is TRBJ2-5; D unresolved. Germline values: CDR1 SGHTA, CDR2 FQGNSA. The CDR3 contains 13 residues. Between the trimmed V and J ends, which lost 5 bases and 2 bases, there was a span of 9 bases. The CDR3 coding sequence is TGTGCCAGCAGCCGGCAAGCTCAAGAGACCCAGTACTTC. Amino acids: CASSRQAQETQYF.

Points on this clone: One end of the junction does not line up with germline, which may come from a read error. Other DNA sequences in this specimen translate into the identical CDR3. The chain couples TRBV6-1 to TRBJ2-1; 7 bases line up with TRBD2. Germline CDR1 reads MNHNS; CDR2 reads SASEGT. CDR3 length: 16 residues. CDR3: CASSERLGRSQNEQFF. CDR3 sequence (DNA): TGTGCCAGCAGTGAACGTCTCGGGAGGTCCCAAAATGAGCAGTTCTTT.

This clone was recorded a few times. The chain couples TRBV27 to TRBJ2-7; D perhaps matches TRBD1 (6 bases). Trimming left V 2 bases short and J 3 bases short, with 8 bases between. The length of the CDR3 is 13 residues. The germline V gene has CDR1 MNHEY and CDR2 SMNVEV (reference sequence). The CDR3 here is CASSLGRGYEQYF. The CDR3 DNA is TGTGCCAGCAGTTTAGGCAGGGGCTACGAGCAGTACTTC.

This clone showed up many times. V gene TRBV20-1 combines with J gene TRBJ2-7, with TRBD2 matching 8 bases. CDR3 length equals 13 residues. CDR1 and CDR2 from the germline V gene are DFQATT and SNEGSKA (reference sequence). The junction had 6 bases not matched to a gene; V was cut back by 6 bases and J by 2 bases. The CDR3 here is CSAPRRGAYEQYF. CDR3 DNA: TGCAGTGCCCCGCGGCGGGGGGCCTACGAGCAGTACTTC.

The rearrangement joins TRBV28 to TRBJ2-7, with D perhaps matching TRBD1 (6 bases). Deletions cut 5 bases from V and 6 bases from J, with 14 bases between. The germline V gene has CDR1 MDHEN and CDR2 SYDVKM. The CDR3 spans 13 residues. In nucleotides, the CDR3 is TGTGCCAGCAGTCAATCCGGGACAATCGAGCAGTACTTC. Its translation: CASSQSGTIEQYF.

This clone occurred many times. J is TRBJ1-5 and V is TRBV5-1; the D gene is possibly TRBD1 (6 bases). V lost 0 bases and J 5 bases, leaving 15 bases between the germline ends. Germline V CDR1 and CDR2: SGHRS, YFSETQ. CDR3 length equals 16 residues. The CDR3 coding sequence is TGCGCCAGCAGCTTGGAAGGTACAGGGCAAGATCAGCCCCAGCATTTT. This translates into CASSLEGTGQDQPQHF.

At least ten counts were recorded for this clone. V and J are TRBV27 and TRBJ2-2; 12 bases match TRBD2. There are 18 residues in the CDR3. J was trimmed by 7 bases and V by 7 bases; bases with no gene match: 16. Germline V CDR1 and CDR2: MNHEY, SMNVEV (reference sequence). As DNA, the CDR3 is TGTGCCAGCACCGTGCTGGCTAGCGGGAGGGGTAGGGACGGGGAGCTGTTTTTT. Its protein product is CASTVLASGRGRDGELFF.

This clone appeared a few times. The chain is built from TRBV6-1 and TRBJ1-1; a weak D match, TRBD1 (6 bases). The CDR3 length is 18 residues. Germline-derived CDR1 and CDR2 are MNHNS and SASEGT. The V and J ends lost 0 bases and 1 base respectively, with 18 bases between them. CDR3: CASSEAASWWTENTEAFF. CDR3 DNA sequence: TGTGCCAGCAGTGAAGCGGCGTCTTGGTGGACAGAGAACACTGAAGCTTTCTTT.

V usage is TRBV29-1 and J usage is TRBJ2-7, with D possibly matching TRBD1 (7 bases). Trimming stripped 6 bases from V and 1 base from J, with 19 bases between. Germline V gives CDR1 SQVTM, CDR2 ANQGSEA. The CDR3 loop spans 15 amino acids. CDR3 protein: CSVADPGGSSYEQYF. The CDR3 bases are TGCAGCGTAGCAGATCCAGGGGGGAGTTCCTACGAGCAGTACTTC.

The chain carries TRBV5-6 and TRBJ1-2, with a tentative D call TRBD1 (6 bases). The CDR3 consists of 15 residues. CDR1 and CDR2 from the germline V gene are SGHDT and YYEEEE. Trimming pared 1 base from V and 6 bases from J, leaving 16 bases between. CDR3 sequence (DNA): TGTGCCAGCAGCTTGCGGGGGGCAAGAGGAAATGGCTACACCTTC. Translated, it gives CASSLRGARGNGYTF.

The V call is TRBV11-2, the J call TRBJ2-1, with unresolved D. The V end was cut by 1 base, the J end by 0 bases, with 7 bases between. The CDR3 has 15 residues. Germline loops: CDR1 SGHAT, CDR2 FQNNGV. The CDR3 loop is CASSLGRSSYNEQFF. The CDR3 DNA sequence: TGTGCCAGCAGCTTAGGACGAAGCTCCTACAATGAGCAGTTCTTC.

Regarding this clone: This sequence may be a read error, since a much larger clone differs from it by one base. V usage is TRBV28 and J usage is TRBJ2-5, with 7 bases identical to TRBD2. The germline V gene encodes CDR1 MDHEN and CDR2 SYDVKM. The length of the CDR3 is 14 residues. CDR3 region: CASTGGLNQDTQYF. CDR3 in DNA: TGTGCCAGCACGGGGGGATTAAACCAAGATACCCAGTACTTC.

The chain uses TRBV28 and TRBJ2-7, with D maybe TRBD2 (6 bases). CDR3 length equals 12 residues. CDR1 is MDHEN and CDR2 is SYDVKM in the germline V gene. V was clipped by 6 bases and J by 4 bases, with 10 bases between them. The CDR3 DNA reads TGTGCCAGCAGCCCGGGGGAATACGAGCAGTACTTC. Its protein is CASSPGEYEQYF.

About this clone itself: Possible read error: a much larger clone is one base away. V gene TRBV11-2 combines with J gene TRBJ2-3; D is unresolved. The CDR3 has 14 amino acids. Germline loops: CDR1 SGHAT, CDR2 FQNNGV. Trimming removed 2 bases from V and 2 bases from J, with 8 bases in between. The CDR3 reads CASSLQVATDTQYF. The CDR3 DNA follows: TGTGCCAGCAGCTTACAAGTAGCCACAGATACGCAGTATTTT. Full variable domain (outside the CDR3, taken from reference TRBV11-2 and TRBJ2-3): EAGVAQSPRYKIIEKRQSVAFWCNPISGHATLYWYQQILGQGPKLLIQFQNNGVVDDSQLPKDRFSAERLKGVDSTLKIQPAKLEDSAVYLCASSLQVATDTQYFGPGTRLTVL.

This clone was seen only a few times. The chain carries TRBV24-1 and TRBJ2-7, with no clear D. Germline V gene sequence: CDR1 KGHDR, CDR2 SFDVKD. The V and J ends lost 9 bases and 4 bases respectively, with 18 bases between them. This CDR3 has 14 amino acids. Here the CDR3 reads CATDPPRPWYEQYV. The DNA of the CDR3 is TGTGCCACCGACCCTCCCCGACCATGGTACGAGCAGTACGTC.

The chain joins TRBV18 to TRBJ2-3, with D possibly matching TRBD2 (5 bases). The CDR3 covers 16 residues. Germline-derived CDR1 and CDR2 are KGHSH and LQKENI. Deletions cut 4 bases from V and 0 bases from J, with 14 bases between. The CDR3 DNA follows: TGTGCCAGCTCACACTCTAGCAGCTCTAGCACAGATACGCAGTATTTT. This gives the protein CASSHSSSSSTDTQYF.